This T cell receptor beta chain comes out of a study of blood T cell repertoires in COVID-19. As for the study in general: Italy, Spain and the United States were the sources of the convalescent and acute COVID-19 samples. The cDNA or gDNA used as material had been derived from T cells, B-cell-depleted T cells, or PBMCs.

V trimming: 3 bases; J trimming: 3 bases; junction bases outside the gene matches: 4. The CDR3 totals 14 residues. Germline CDR1 and CDR2: GTSNPN and SVGIG (reference sequence). Original methodology: Amplification of reference gene primers provided the estimated nucleated cell counts. Libraries were prepared by immunoSEQ multiplex PCR; TCRdb keeps only in-frame clonotypes and omits some of them. The D gene and trimming were derived from the DNA, and the V and J assignments and clone size from that table. The sample includes 350,000 to 450,000 clones, around 84% of them seen just once. V and J are TRBV30 and TRBJ1-4; TRBD1 matches 7 bases. The sequence was collected from a human donor in a cohort sampled during active COVID-19. The specimen sequenced was peripheral blood. CDR3 region: CAWRFTGANEKLFF. The CDR3 DNA is TGTGCCTGGAGATTTACAGGGGCTAATGAAAAACTGTTTTTT.